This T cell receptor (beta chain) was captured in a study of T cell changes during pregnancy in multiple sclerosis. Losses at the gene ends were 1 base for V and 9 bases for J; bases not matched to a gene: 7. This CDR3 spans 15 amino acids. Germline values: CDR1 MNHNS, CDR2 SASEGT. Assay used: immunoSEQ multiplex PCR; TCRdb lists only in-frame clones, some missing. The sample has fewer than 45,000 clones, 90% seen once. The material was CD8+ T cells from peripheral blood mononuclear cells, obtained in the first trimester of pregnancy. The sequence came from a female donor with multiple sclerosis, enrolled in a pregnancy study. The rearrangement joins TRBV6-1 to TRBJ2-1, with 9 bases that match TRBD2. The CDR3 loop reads CASSEGGLAVGEQFF. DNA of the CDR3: TGTGCCAGCAGTGAAGGGGGACTAGCAGTGGGTGAGCAGTTCTTC.